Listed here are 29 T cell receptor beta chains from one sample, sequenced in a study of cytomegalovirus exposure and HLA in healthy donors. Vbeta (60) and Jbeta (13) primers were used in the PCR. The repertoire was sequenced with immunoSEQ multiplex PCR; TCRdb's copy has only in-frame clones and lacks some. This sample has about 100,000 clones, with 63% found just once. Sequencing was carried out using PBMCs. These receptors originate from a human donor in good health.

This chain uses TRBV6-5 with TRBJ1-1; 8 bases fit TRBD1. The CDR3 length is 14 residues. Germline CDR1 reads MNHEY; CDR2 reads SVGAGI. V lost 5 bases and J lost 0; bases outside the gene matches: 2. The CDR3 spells CASSRQGMNTEAFF. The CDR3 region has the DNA TGTGCCAGCAGTCGACAGGGGATGAACACTGAAGCTTTCTTT.

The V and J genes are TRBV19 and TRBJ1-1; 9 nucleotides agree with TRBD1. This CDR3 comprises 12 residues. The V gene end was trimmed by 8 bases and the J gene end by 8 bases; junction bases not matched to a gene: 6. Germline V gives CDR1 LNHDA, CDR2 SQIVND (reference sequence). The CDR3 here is CASYRTGAEAFF. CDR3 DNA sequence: TGTGCCAGTTACCGGACAGGGGCCGAAGCTTTCTTT.

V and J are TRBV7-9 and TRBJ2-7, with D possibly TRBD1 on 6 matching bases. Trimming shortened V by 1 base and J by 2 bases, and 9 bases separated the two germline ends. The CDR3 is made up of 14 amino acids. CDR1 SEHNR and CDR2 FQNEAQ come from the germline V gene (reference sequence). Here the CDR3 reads CASSLGQAPYEQYF. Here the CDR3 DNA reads TGTGCCAGCAGCTTAGGACAGGCCCCCTACGAGCAGTACTTC.

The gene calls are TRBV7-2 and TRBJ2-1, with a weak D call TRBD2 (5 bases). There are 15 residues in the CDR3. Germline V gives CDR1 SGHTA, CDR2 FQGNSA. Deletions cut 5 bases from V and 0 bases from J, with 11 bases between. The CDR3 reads CASSPPAVSYNEQFF. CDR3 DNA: TGTGCCAGCAGCCCACCAGCGGTCTCCTACAATGAGCAGTTCTTC.

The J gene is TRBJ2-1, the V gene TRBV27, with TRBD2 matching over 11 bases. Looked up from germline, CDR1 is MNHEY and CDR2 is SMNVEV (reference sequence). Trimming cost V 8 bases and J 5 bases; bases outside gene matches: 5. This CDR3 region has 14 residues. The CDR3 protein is CASRLAGFNNEQFF. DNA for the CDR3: TGTGCCAGCCGACTAGCGGGATTTAACAATGAGCAGTTCTTC.

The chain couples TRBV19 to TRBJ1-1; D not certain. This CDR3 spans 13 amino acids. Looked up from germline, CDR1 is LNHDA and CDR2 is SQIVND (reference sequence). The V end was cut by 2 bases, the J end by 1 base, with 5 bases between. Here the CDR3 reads CASSITGNTEAFF. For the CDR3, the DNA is TGTGCCAGTAGTATAACGGGGAACACTGAAGCTTTCTTT.

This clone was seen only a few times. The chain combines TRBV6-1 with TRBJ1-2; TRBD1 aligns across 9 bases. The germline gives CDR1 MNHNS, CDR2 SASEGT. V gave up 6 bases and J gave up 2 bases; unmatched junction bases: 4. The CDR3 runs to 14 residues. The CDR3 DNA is TGTGCCAGCAGGAACAGGGGGCAAAACTATGGCTACACCTTC. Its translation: CASRNRGQNYGYTF.

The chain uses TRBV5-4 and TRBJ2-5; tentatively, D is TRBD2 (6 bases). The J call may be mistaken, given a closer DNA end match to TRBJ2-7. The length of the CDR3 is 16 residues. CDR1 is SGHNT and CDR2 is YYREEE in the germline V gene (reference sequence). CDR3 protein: CASSSDPGRRSYEQYF. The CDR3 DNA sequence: TGTGCCAGCAGCTCGGATCCGGGGAGGCGATCCTACGAGCAGTACTTC.

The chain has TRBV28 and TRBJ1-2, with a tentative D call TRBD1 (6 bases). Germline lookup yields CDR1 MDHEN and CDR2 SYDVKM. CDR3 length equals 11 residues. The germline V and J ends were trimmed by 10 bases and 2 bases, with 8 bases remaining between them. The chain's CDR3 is CATGQNYGYTF. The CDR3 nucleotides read TGTGCCACTGGACAGAACTATGGCTACACCTTC.

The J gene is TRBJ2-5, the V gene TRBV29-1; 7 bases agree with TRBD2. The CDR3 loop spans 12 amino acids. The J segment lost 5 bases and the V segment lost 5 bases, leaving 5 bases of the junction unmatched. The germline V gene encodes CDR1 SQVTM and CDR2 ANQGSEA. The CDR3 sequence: CSVRAGGETQYF. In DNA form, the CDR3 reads TGCAGCGTTCGGGCCGGGGGGGAGACCCAGTACTTC.

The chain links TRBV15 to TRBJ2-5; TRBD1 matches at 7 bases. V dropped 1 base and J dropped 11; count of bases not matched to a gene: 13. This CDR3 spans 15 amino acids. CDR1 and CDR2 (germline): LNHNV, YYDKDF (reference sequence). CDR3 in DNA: TGTGCCACCAGCAGAGGCACAGGGGTAGACGGGGAGCAGTACTTC. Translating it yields CATSRGTGVDGEQYF.

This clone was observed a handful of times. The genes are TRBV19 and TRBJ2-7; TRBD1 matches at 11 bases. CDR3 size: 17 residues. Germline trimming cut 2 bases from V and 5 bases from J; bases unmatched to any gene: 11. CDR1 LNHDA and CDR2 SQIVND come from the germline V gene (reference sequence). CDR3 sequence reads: CASSIPPATGQGDEQYF. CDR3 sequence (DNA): TGTGCCAGTAGTATACCCCCCGCTACGGGACAGGGGGACGAGCAGTACTTC. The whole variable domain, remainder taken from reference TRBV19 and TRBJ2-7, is DGGITQSPKYLFRKEGQNVTLSCEQNLNHDAMYWYRQDPGQGLRLIYYSQIVNDFQKGDIAEGYSVSREKKESFPLTVTSAQKNPTAFYLCASSIPPATGQGDEQYFGPGTRLTVT.

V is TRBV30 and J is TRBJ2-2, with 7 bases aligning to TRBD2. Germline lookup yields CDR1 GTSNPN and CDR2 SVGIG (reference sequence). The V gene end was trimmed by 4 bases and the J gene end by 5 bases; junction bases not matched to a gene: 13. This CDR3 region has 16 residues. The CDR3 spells CAWILQEREGTGELFF. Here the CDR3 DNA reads TGTGCCTGGATCTTACAGGAGCGGGAAGGGACCGGGGAGCTGTTTTTT.

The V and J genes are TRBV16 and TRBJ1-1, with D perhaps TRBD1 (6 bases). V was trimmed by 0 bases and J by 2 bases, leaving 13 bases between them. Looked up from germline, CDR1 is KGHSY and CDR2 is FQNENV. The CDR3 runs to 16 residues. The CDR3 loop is CASSQSARGGNTEAFF. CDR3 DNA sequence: TGTGCCAGCAGCCAATCCGCGAGGGGGGGAAACACTGAAGCTTTCTTT.

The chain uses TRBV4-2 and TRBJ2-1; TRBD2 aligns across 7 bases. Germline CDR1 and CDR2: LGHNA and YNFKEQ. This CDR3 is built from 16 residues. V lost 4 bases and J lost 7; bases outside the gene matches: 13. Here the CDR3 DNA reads TGTGCCAGCAGCCGGACAACGGGGGAGGGCCAGAATGAGCAGTTCTTC. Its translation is CASSRTTGEGQNEQFF.

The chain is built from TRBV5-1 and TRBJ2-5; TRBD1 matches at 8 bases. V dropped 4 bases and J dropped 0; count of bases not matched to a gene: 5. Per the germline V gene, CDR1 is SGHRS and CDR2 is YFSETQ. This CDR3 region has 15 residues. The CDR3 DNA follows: TGCGCCAGCAGCAACACAGGGGGGAACCAAGAGACCCAGTACTTC. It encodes CASSNTGGNQETQYF.

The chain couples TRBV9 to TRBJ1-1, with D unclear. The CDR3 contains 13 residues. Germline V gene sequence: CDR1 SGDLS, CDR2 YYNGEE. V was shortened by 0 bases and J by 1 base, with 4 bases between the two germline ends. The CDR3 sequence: CASSVDTNTEAFF. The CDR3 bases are TGTGCCAGCAGCGTAGACACGAACACTGAAGCTTTCTTT.

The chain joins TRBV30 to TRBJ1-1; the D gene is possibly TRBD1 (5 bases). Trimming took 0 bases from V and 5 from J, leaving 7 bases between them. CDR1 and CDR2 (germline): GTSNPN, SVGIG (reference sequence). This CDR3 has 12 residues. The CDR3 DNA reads TGTGCCTGGAGTGTCCCAGGGACTGAAGCTTTCTTT. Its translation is CAWSVPGTEAFF.

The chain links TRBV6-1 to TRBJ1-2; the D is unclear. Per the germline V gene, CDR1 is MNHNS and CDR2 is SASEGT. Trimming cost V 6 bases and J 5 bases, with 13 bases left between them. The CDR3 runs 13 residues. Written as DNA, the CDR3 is TGTGCCAGCAGGAGCGTTGGATCGTATGGCTACACCTTC. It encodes CASRSVGSYGYTF.

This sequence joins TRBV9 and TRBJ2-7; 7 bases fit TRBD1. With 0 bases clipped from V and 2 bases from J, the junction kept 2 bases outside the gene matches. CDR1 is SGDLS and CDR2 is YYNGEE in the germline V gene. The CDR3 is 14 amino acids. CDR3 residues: CASSVGGQTYEQYF. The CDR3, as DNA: TGTGCCAGCAGCGTAGGGGGACAGACCTACGAGCAGTACTTC.

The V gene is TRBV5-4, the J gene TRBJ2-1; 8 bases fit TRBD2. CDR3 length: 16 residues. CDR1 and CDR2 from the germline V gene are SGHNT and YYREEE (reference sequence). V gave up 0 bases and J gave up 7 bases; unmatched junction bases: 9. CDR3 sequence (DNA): TGTGCCAGCAGCTTGGAGCCGGGGGGGAGCTGGAATGAGCAGTTCTTC. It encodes CASSLEPGGSWNEQFF.

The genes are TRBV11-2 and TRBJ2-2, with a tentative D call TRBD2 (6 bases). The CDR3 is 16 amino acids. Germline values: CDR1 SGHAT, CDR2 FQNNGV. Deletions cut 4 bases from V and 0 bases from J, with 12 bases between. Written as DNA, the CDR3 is TGTGCCAGCAGCTATGGGACTTGGTCGAACACCGGGGAGCTGTTTTTT. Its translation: CASSYGTWSNTGELFF.

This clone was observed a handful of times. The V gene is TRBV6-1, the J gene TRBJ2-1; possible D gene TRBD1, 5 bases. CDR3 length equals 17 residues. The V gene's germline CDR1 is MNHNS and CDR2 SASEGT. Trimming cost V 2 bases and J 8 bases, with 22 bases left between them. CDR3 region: CASSETLRVGFGYEQFF. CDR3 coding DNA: TGTGCCAGCAGTGAAACCCTCAGGGTTGGGTTCGGATATGAGCAGTTCTTC.

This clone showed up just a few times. This chain's CDR3 is CASADRGNEQFF. Here the CDR3 DNA reads TGTGCCAGTGCTGATCGGGGGAATGAGCAGTTCTTC. The chain is built from TRBV19 and TRBJ2-1; D possibly corresponds to TRBD2 (6 bases). V was pared by 8 bases and J by 7 bases, with 12 bases between. CDR1 LNHDA and CDR2 SQIVND come from the germline V gene (reference sequence). This CDR3 spans 12 amino acids.

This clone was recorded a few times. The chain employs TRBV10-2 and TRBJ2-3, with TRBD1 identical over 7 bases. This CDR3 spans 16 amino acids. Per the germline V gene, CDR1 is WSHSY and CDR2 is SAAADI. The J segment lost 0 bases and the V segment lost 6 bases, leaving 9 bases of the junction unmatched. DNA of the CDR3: TGCGCCAGCAGCGAAAACAGGGGCACTAGCACAGATACGCAGTATTTT. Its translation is CASSENRGTSTDTQYF.

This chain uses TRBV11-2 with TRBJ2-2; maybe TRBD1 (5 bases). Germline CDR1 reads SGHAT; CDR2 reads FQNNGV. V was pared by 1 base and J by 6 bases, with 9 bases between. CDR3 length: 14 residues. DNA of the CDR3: TGTGCCAGCAGCTTAGGCAGGGTGTCCGGGGAGCTGTTTTTT. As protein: CASSLGRVSGELFF.

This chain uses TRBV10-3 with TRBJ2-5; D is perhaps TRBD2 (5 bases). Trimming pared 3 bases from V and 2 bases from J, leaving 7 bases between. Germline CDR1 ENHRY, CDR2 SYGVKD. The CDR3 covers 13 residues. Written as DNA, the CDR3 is TGTGCCATCAGTGAAAGGGAGCAAGAGACCCAGTACTTC. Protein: CAISEREQETQYF.

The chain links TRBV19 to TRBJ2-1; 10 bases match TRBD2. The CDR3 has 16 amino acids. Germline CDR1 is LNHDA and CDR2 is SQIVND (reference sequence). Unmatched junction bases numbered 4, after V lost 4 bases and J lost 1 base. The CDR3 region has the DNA TGTGCCAGTAGTACTAGCGGGAGTTTTTCCTACAATGAGCAGTTCTTC. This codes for CASSTSGSFSYNEQFF.

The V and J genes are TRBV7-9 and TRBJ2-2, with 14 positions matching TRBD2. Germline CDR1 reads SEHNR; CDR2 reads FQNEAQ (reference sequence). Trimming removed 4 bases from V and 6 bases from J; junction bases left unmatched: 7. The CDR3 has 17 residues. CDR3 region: CASSSGLAGGLPGELFF. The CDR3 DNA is TGTGCCAGCAGCTCTGGACTAGCGGGAGGTTTGCCCGGGGAGCTGTTTTTT.